The next 23 T cell receptor beta chains were all read from a single sample in a study of memory CD8 T cells in hepatitis C reinfection. Assay: immunoSEQ multiplex PCR; the TCRdb copy retains only in-frame clones and omits some. The table lists just over 50,000 clones, roughly 91% of them singletons. Noted time point: pre-reinfection, 55 to 20 weeks before reinfection detection. Sorted cells were sequenced directly ex vivo without any in vitro expansion. Specimen: naive CD8+ T cells sorted from blood. These receptors all stem from a man younger than 35 with hepatitis C virus infection.

The chain carries TRBV28 and TRBJ1-1; D gene unclear. The CDR3 loop spans 15 amino acids. CDR1 and CDR2 (germline): MDHEN, SYDVKM. V was trimmed by 7 bases and J by 4 bases, leaving 19 bases between them. The CDR3 sequence is CASIPGGPTLTEAFF. The DNA for the CDR3 is TGTGCCAGCATCCCGGGCGGGCCCACTCTCACTGAAGCTTTCTTT.

The chain carries TRBV4-2 and TRBJ2-2; a possible D gene is TRBD2 (6 bases). V was cut by 0 bases and J by 2 bases, with 16 bases left in between. The germline V gene encodes CDR1 LGHNA and CDR2 YNFKEQ. The CDR3 has 18 amino acids. The CDR3 reads CASSQDTRLLANTGELFF. The CDR3 bases are TGTGCCAGCAGCCAAGATACGAGGCTACTAGCAAACACCGGGGAGCTGTTTTTT.

This rearrangement joins TRBV7-6 to TRBJ2-2; TRBD1 aligns across 9 bases. The J segment lost 6 bases and the V segment lost 6 bases, leaving 8 bases of the junction unmatched. This CDR3 is built from 15 residues. Germline V gene data show CDR1 as SGHVS and CDR2 as FNYEAQ. The CDR3 reads CASSSGQGKAGELFF. The DNA for the CDR3 is TGTGCCAGCAGTTCCGGACAGGGGAAGGCCGGGGAGCTGTTTTTT.

V and J are TRBV27 and TRBJ1-2; D gene unclear. Germline CDR1 reads MNHEY; CDR2 reads SMNVEV (reference sequence). This CDR3 is built from 14 residues. The germline V and J ends were trimmed by 0 bases and 7 bases, with 12 bases remaining between them. The CDR3 DNA is TGTGCCAGCAGTTTATCGACGGGGATTGGTGGCTACACCTTC. Amino acids: CASSLSTGIGGYTF.

The chain links TRBV5-4 to TRBJ1-2; TRBD1 might be the D (5 bases). The germline CDR1 and CDR2 sequences are SGHNT and YYREEE (reference sequence). V dropped 3 bases and J dropped 5 bases, with 11 bases sitting between them. The CDR3 runs to 13 residues. CDR3 DNA: TGTGCCAGCAGCTCCTCAGGGATTTATGGCTACACCTTC. Translation gives CASSSSGIYGYTF.

This clone has just one count. The chain is built from TRBV27 and TRBJ1-5, with D maybe TRBD1 (5 bases). V was shortened by 6 bases and J by 7 bases, with 19 bases between the two germline ends. This CDR3 spans 15 amino acids. From germline, CDR1 is MNHEY and CDR2 SMNVEV (reference sequence). The chain's CDR3 is CASSPTDSANQPQHF. The CDR3 DNA sequence: TGTGCCAGCAGCCCGACCGACAGCGCTAACCAGCCCCAGCATTTT.

This chain links TRBV9 with TRBJ2-5; TRBD1 aligns across 9 bases. Germline V gene lookup returns CDR1 SGDLS and CDR2 YYNGEE. The CDR3 extends over 15 amino acids. The V segment lost 4 bases and the J segment 4 bases; nucleotides outside the gene matches: 8. CDR3 DNA sequence: TGTGCCAGCAGCTTTTGGGACAGGGCGGGAGAGACCCAGTACTTC. Its translation is CASSFWDRAGETQYF.

V and J are TRBV6-6 and TRBJ2-7, with D unclear. V was clipped by 11 bases and J by 3 bases, with 20 bases between them. CDR1 MNHNY and CDR2 SVGAGI come from the germline V gene (reference sequence). The CDR3 consists of 14 residues. The CDR3 nucleotides read TGTGCCTCCCCCTCCGCCAGGCTCGACTACGAGCAGTACGTC. Translated: CASPSARLDYEQYV.

V and J are TRBV4-1 and TRBJ2-5, with D maybe TRBD2 (6 bases). The V and J ends lost 5 bases and 5 bases respectively, with 21 bases between them. CDR1 is MGHRA, CDR2 YSYEKL, per germline. The CDR3 contains 16 residues. In DNA form, the CDR3 reads TGCGCCAGCAGCAAACAAGTAGGAGGGGCAGGCGAGACCCAGTACTTC. Translating gives CASSKQVGGAGETQYF.

The J gene is TRBJ2-1, the V gene TRBV6-4, with D hard to call. The CDR3 sequence is 13 residues long. V was clipped by 6 bases and J by 7 bases, with 13 bases between them. Germline-derived CDR1 and CDR2 are MRHNA and SNTAGT. Written as DNA, the CDR3 is TGTGCCAGCAGCACGTCCCGCAGGAATGAGCAGTTCTTC. Its translation: CASSTSRRNEQFF.

V and J are TRBV6-1 and TRBJ1-5, with a tentative D call TRBD1 (5 bases). The CDR3 totals 14 residues. Trimming removed 6 bases from V and 3 bases from J, with 12 bases in between. Germline loops: CDR1 MNHNS, CDR2 SASEGT. The CDR3: CASRAGPPNQPQHF. DNA of the CDR3: TGTGCCAGCAGGGCAGGGCCCCCCAATCAGCCCCAGCATTTT.

V is TRBV7-9 and J is TRBJ1-1, with TRBD1 identical over 8 bases. In germline, CDR1 is SEHNR, CDR2 FQNEAQ (reference sequence). The CDR3 length is 13 residues. V was pared by 5 bases and J by 3 bases, with 2 bases of the junction left unmatched. CDR3: CASSPGGHTEAFF. CDR3 DNA: TGTGCCAGCAGCCCAGGGGGCCACACTGAAGCTTTCTTT.

V and J are TRBV27 and TRBJ2-2; TRBD1 matches 7 bases. The germline gives CDR1 MNHEY, CDR2 SMNVEV (reference sequence). V shed 4 bases, J shed 4 bases, and the junction held 9 bases outside the gene matches. This CDR3 region has 16 residues. The CDR3, as DNA: TGTGCCAGCAGTTCCATCACCGGGACAGCCACCGGGGAGCTGTTTTTT. Protein: CASSSITGTATGELFF.

J is TRBJ2-1 and V is TRBV13, with a possible D match to TRBD1 (5 bases). The CDR3 consists of 18 residues. V shed 1 base and J shed 6 bases, with 22 bases lying between them. CDR1 is PRHDT, CDR2 FYEKMQ, per germline (reference sequence). CDR3 protein: CASSLVRDQAAGRNEQFF. CDR3 in DNA: TGTGCCAGCAGCTTAGTAAGAGATCAGGCAGCAGGGCGCAATGAGCAGTTCTTC.

This chain joins TRBV7-6 and TRBJ2-2, with D hard to call. The CDR3 length is 16 residues. V gave up 5 bases and J gave up 1 base, with 14 bases separating them. Germline V gene sequence: CDR1 SGHVS, CDR2 FNYEAQ. The CDR3 nucleotides are TGTGCCAGCAGCCCCCTGGTCGAACAGAACACCGGGGAGCTGTTTTTT. Amino acids: CASSPLVEQNTGELFF. Full variable domain (missing parts from reference TRBV7-6 and TRBJ2-2): GAGVSQSPRYKVTKRGQDVALRCDPISGHVSLYWYRQALGQGPEFLTYFNYEAQQDKSGLPNDRFSAERPEGSISTLTIQRTEQRDSAMYRCASSPLVEQNTGELFFGEGSRLTVL.

The gene calls are TRBV10-3 and TRBJ2-5, with D possibly being TRBD1 (5 bases). Germline CDR1 ENHRY, CDR2 SYGVKD. V lost 6 bases and J lost 2, with 16 bases in between. CDR3 size: 15 residues. The CDR3 nucleotides are TGTGCCATCAGCGACTCGACAGTTGGACAAGAGACCCAGTACTTC. Translating gives CAISDSTVGQETQYF.

The chain is built from TRBV6-5 and TRBJ2-1, with TRBD1 matching 7 bases. CDR3 length: 15 residues. The V segment lost 0 bases and the J segment 3 bases; nucleotides outside the gene matches: 2. In germline, CDR1 is MNHEY, CDR2 SVGAGI. The CDR3 DNA follows: TGTGCCAGCAGTTACTCGAGACAGGGCTACAATGAGCAGTTCTTC. Translated: CASSYSRQGYNEQFF.

CDR3 coding DNA: TGTGCCAGCAGTCCATTGACTAGCCAGGATGAGCAGTTCTTC. Its protein product is CASSPLTSQDEQFF. The genes are TRBV6-5 and TRBJ2-1; 7 positions agree with TRBD2. Trimming cost V 5 bases and J 8 bases; bases outside gene matches: 9. In germline, CDR1 is MNHEY, CDR2 SVGAGI. The CDR3 is 14 amino acids.

The rearrangement joins TRBV28 to TRBJ2-7; TRBD1 might be the D (5 bases). Looked up from germline, CDR1 is MDHEN and CDR2 is SYDVKM. This CDR3 is built from 14 residues. Trimming took 6 bases from V and 6 from J, leaving 18 bases between them. The CDR3 reads CASSDLAGMGEQYV. The DNA of the CDR3 is TGTGCCAGCAGCGACTTGGCAGGGATGGGCGAGCAGTACGTC.

This clone was seen a single time. This sequence joins TRBV7-6 and TRBJ2-2, with a possible D match to TRBD1 (6 bases). The CDR3 spans 12 residues. V was trimmed by 5 bases and J by 8 bases, leaving 9 bases between them. Germline CDR1 SGHVS, CDR2 FNYEAQ. The CDR3 spells CASSPGTGELFF. CDR3 bases: TGTGCCAGCAGCCCAGGGACAGGGGAGCTGTTTTTT.

This chain links TRBV11-2 with TRBJ2-7; 11 bases match TRBD2. V gave up 6 bases and J gave up 11 bases; unmatched junction bases: 27. This CDR3 is built from 19 residues. Germline V gene data show CDR1 as SGHAT and CDR2 as FQNNGV. The CDR3 nucleotides are TGTGCCAGCAGTCCCCCGGGACTAGCGGCTCTTGTATCCCAATTTAAGGAGTACTTC. Translation: CASSPPGLAALVSQFKEYF.

This chain connects TRBV2 to TRBJ1-2; maybe TRBD1 (6 bases). Germline CDR1 and CDR2: SNHLY and FYNNEI. CDR3 length equals 13 residues. Trimming shortened V by 3 bases and J by 9 bases, and 14 bases separated the two germline ends. CDR3 bases: TGTGCCAGCAGTGATGACAGGTCCAAAAGCTACACCTTC. Its translation: CASSDDRSKSYTF.

The CDR3 reads CASSYLAGGLNEQFF. In DNA form, the CDR3 reads TGTGCCAGTAGTTACCTAGCGGGGGGTTTAAATGAGCAGTTCTTC. The rearrangement uses TRBV19 and TRBJ2-1, with 11 bases that match TRBD2. CDR3 length: 15 residues. CDR1 is LNHDA, CDR2 SQIVND, per germline (reference sequence). Losses at the gene ends were 5 bases for V and 7 bases for J; bases not matched to a gene: 7. Using reference TRBV19 and TRBJ2-1 for the parts outside the CDR3, the full variable domain is DGGITQSPKYLFRKEGQNVTLSCEQNLNHDAMYWYRQDPGQGLRLIYYSQIVNDFQKGDIAEGYSVSREKKESFPLTVTSAQKNPTAFYLCASSYLAGGLNEQFFGPGTRLTVL.